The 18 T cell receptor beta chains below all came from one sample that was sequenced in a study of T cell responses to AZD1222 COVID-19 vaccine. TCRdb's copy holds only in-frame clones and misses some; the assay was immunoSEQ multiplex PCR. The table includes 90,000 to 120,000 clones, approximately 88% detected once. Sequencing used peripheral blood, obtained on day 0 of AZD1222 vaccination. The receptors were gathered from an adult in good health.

The CDR3 loop reads CASRPPGQGQSPLHF. The CDR3 DNA reads TGTGCCAGCAGGCCACCGGGACAGGGCCAGTCACCCCTCCACTTT. The chain has TRBV6-5 and TRBJ1-6, with TRBD1 matching over 9 bases. The CDR3 covers 15 residues. Trimming took 6 bases from V and 10 from J; bases not matched to a gene: 10. Germline CDR1 and CDR2: MNHEY and SVGAGI.

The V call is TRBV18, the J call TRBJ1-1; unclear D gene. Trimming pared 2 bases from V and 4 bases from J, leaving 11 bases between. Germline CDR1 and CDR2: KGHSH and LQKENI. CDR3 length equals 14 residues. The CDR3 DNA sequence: TGTGCCAGCTCACCAGGGGTATGGGGCACTGAAGCTTTCTTT. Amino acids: CASSPGVWGTEAFF.

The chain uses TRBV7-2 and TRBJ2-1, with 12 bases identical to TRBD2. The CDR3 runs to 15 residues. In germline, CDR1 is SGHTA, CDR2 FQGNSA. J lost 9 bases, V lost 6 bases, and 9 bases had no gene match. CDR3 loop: CASRLRLAGEFEQFF. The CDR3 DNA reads TGTGCCAGCAGATTAAGACTAGCGGGAGAGTTTGAGCAGTTCTTC.

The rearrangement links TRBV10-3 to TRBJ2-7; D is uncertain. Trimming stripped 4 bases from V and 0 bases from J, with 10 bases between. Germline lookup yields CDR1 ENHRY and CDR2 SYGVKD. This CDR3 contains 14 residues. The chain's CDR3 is CAISAAGTSYEQYF. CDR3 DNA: TGTGCCATCAGTGCCGCCGGAACCTCCTACGAGCAGTACTTC.

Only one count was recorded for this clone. The CDR3 loop is CASSFQSGSNEQFF. The CDR3 coding sequence is TGTGCCAGCAGCTTTCAATCAGGGTCCAATGAGCAGTTCTTC. V is TRBV5-6 and J is TRBJ2-1; D is perhaps TRBD1 (5 bases). Looked up from germline, CDR1 is SGHDT and CDR2 is YYEEEE. This CDR3 comprises 14 residues. V dropped 2 bases and J dropped 6 bases, with 12 bases sitting between them.

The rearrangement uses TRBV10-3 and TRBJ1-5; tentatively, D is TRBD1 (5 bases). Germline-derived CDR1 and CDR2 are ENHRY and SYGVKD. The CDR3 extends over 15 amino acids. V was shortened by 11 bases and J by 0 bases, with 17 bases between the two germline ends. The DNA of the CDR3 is TGTGCCGCCTCCCCCAGGGACCCTAGCAATCAGCCCCAGCATTTT. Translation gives CAASPRDPSNQPQHF.

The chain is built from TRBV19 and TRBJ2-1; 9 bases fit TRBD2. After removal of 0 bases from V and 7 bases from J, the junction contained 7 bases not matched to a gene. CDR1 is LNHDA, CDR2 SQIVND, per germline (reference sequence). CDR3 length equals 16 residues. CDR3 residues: CASSIDSAGGGNEQFF. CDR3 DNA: TGTGCCAGTAGTATAGATAGTGCGGGAGGGGGAAATGAGCAGTTCTTC.

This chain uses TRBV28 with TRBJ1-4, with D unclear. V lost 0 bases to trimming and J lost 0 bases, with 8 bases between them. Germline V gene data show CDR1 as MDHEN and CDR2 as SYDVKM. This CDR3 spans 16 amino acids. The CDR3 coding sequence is TGTGCCAGCAGTTTATGGCGCGGCACAACTAATGAAAAACTGTTTTTT. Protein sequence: CASSLWRGTTNEKLFF. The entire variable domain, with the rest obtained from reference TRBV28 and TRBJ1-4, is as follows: DVKVTQSSRYLVKRTGEKVFLECVQDMDHENMFWYRQDPGLGLRLIYFSYDVKMKEKGDIPEGYSVSREKKERFSLILESASTNQTSMYLCASSLWRGTTNEKLFFGSGTQLSVL.

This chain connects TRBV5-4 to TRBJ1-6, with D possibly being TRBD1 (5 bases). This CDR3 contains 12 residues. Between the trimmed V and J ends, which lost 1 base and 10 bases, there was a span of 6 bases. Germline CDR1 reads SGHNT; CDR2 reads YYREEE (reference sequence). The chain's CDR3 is CASSLSGSPLHF. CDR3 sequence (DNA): TGTGCCAGCAGCTTGTCAGGGTCACCCCTCCACTTT. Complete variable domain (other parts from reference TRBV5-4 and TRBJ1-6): ETGVTQSPTHLIKTRGQQVTLRCSSQSGHNTVSWYQQALGQGPQFIFQYYREEENGRGNFPPRFSGLQFPNYSSELNVNALELDDSALYLCASSLSGSPLHFGNGTRLTVT.

CDR3 amino acids: CASSRGQAYEQYF. CDR3 coding DNA: TGTGCCAGCAGCCGTGGACAGGCCTACGAGCAGTACTTC. This chain uses TRBV11-3 with TRBJ2-7, with 7 bases matching TRBD1. The V and J ends lost 5 bases and 2 bases, in that order; junction bases with no gene match: 3. This CDR3 has 13 residues. Per germline, CDR1 SGHNT and CDR2 YENEEA.

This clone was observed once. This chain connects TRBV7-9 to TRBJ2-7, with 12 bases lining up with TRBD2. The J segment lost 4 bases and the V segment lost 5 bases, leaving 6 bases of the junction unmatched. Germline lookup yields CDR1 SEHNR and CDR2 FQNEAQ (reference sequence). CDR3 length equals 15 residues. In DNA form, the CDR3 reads TGTGCCAGCAGCCGGACTAGCGGGACCTCTTACGAGCAGTACTTC. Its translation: CASSRTSGTSYEQYF.

The CDR3 coding sequence is TGCGCCAGCAGCTTGGATCCGGGTTCCAATGAGCAGTTCTTC. Translating gives CASSLDPGSNEQFF. This chain uses TRBV5-1 with TRBJ2-1; D gene ambiguous. The V end was cut by 0 bases, the J end by 6 bases, with 10 bases between. The CDR3 contains 14 residues. Germline V gene lookup returns CDR1 SGHRS and CDR2 YFSETQ.

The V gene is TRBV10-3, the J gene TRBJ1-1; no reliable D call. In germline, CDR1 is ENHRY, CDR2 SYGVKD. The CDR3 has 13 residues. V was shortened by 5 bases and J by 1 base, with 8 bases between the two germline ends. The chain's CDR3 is CAISPYQNTEAFF. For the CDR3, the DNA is TGTGCCATCAGTCCCTACCAGAACACTGAAGCTTTCTTT.

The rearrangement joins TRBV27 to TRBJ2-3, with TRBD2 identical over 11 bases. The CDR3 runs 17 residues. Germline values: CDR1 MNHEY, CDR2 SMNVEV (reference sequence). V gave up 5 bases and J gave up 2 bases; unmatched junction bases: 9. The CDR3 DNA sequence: TGTGCCAGCAGTACTCGGACTAGCGGGTCCTCCACAGATACGCAGTATTTT. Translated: CASSTRTSGSSTDTQYF.

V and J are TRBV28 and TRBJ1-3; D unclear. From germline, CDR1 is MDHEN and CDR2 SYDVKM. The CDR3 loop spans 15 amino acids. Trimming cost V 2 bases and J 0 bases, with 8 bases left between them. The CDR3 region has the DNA TGTGCCAGCAGTTTAACCCCAATCTCTGGAAACACCATATATTTT. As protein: CASSLTPISGNTIYF.

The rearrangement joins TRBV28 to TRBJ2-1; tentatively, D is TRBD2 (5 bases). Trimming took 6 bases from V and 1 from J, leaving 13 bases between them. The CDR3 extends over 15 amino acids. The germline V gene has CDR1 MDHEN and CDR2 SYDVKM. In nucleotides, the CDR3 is TGTGCCAGCAGCCTAGGGAGTGTGTCCTACAATGAGCAGTTCTTC. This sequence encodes CASSLGSVSYNEQFF.

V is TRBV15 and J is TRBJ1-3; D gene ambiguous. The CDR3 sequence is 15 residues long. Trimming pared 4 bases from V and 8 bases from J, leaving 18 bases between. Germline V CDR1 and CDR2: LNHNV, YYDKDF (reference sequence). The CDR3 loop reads CATSTQTTPADTIYF. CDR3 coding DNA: TGTGCCACCAGCACTCAGACAACTCCGGCGGACACCATATATTTT.

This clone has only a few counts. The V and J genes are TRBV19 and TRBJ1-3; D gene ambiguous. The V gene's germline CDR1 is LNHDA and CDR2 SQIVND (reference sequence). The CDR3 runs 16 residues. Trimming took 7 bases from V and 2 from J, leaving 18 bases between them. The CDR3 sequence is CASMPYIGFPGNTIYF. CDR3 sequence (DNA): TGTGCCAGTATGCCGTATATTGGTTTCCCTGGAAACACCATATATTTT.